This note documents a single T cell receptor beta chain sequence. Donors of Cohort 3 who recovered were those that had two negative PCRs, clearance, or symptom resolution. CDR3 size: 13 residues. In germline, CDR1 is SGHTS, CDR2 YDEGEE. Deletions cut 1 base from V and 6 bases from J, with 9 bases between. This entry comes from a study of blood T cell repertoires in COVID-19. Study context: From the United States, Italy and Spain came samples of acute and convalescent COVID-19.

In the original workflow: Estimates of nucleated cell counts were drawn from the amplification of reference gene primers. Clones were read by immunoSEQ multiplex PCR, and TCRdb kept only the in-frame ones, dropping some. D and trimming were read from the DNA, whereas the V and J calls and clone size are those reported in that table. The sample lists 130,000 to 150,000 clones; around 87% were seen once. The sequenced sample was PBMCs or T cells enriched from blood (not recorded which). V is TRBV5-8 and J is TRBJ2-3; D ambiguous. The clonotype comes from a man between 60 and 75 years old who had recovered from COVID-19. CDR3 in amino acids: CASSLNFQDTQYF. CDR3 DNA sequence: TGTGCCAGCAGCTTGAATTTCCAGGATACGCAGTATTTT.